What follows are 21 T cell receptor beta chains derived from one specimen sequenced in a study of blood T cell repertoires in COVID-19. Assay: immunoSEQ multiplex PCR; the TCRdb copy retains only in-frame clones and omits some. This sample has more than 400,000 clones; 70% to 90% occur once, and the top ten carry 3.2%. Sequenced: peripheral blood. All receptors derive from a human donor in a cohort sampled during active COVID-19.

This clone was seen just once. This chain joins TRBV7-2 and TRBJ2-1; 8 nucleotides match TRBD1. This CDR3 has 15 residues. Germline V CDR1 and CDR2: SGHTA, FQGNSA. J lost 4 bases, V lost 5 bases, and 7 bases had no gene match. Written as DNA, the CDR3 is TGTGCCAGCAGCGGTCAGGGGGCTTCTTACAATGAGCAGTTCTTC. This translates into CASSGQGASYNEQFF.

The chain combines TRBV28 with TRBJ2-3; D is possibly TRBD1 (6 bases). Looked up from germline, CDR1 is MDHEN and CDR2 is SYDVKM. Trimming removed 4 bases from V and 0 bases from J, with 17 bases in between. The CDR3 sequence is 17 residues long. The CDR3 sequence: CASSYLQGSTSTDTQYF. Here the CDR3 DNA reads TGTGCCAGCAGTTACCTACAGGGTTCCACTAGCACAGATACGCAGTATTTT.

The chain uses TRBV18 and TRBJ2-1; 8 bases are shared with TRBD1. This CDR3 is built from 16 residues. V trimming: 2 bases; J trimming: 0 bases; junction bases outside the gene matches: 3. Germline loops: CDR1 KGHSH, CDR2 LQKENI. The CDR3 DNA sequence: TGTGCCAGCTCACCAACAACAGGGGGCTCCTACAATGAGCAGTTCTTC. Its translation: CASSPTTGGSYNEQFF. The whole variable domain, remainder taken from reference TRBV18 and TRBJ2-1, is NAGVMQNPRHLVRRRGQEARLRCSPMKGHSHVYWYRQLPEEGLKFMVYLQKENIIDESGMPKERFSAEFPKEGPSILRIQQVVRGDSAAYFCASSPTTGGSYNEQFFGPGTRLTVL.

The CDR3 region is CASSLTISETQYF. In DNA form, the CDR3 reads TGTGCCAGCAGCTTAACCATTTCAGAGACCCAGTACTTC. The V gene is TRBV7-3, the J gene TRBJ2-5; no clear D gene. The CDR3 consists of 13 residues. Germline-derived CDR1 and CDR2 are SGHTA and FQGTGA. With 0 bases removed from V and 4 bases from J, the gap between germline ends came to 6 bases.

The chain carries TRBV18 and TRBJ2-1; 10 bases map to TRBD2. Germline lookup yields CDR1 KGHSH and CDR2 LQKENI. V shed 2 bases and J 0 bases; nucleotides not matched to a gene: 16. The CDR3 totals 21 residues. The DNA for the CDR3 is TGTGCCAGCTCACCAGATAGAAGAACATCGCCTAGCGGGAGCTCCTACAATGAGCAGTTCTTC. Protein: CASSPDRRTSPSGSSYNEQFF. Variable domain in full (rest from reference TRBV18 and TRBJ2-1): NAGVMQNPRHLVRRRGQEARLRCSPMKGHSHVYWYRQLPEEGLKFMVYLQKENIIDESGMPKERFSAEFPKEGPSILRIQQVVRGDSAAYFCASSPDRRTSPSGSSYNEQFFGPGTRLTVL.

The rearrangement uses TRBV5-1 and TRBJ2-7, with D possibly TRBD1 on 6 matching bases. V lost 4 bases, J lost 9 bases, and 17 bases lay in between. The length of the CDR3 is 13 residues. The germline CDR1 and CDR2 sequences are SGHRS and YFSETQ. CDR3 nucleotides: TGCGCCAGCAGCCCTCCGGGACAAAGCGTGCAGTACTTC. Encoded protein: CASSPPGQSVQYF.

The gene calls are TRBV6-2 or TRBV6-3 and TRBJ1-1; D is possibly TRBD1 (6 bases). V was cut by 5 bases and J by 3 bases, with 13 bases left in between. Germline lookup yields CDR1 MNHEY and CDR2 SVGEGT. This CDR3 contains 14 residues. The CDR3, as DNA: TGTGCCAGCAGTCCCGGAAGGGGGTACACTGAAGCTTTCTTT. The encoded protein is CASSPGRGYTEAFF.

The genes are TRBV6-2 or TRBV6-3 and TRBJ1-2; 7 nucleotides agree with TRBD1. Germline CDR1 reads MNHEY; CDR2 reads SVGEGT. The trim removed 2 bases at V and 4 bases at J, leaving 4 bases unmatched. The length of the CDR3 is 14 residues. CDR3 loop: CASSYDREIYGYTF. In DNA, the CDR3 is TGTGCCAGCAGTTACGACAGGGAAATCTATGGCTACACCTTC.

V and J are TRBV5-1 and TRBJ2-5; 7 bases match TRBD2. V lost 1 base to trimming and J lost 5 bases; unmatched junction nucleotides: 8. Germline-derived CDR1 and CDR2 are SGHRS and YFSETQ. The CDR3 is 15 residues long. CDR3 coding DNA: TGCGCCAGCAGCTTGTCACGGGAGCGGGGCGAGACCCAGTACTTC. As protein: CASSLSRERGETQYF. The variable domain in full, completed from reference TRBV5-1 and TRBJ2-5, reads KAGVTQTPRYLIKTRGQQVTLSCSPISGHRSVSWYQQTPGQGLQFLFEYFSETQRNKGNFPGRFSGRQFSNSRSEMNVSTLELGDSALYLCASSLSRERGETQYFGPGTRLLVL.

CDR3 in amino acids: CASSPEVTGELFF. The CDR3 DNA sequence: TGTGCCAGCTCACCAGAGGTTACCGGGGAGCTGTTTTTT. The gene calls are TRBV18 and TRBJ2-2; D uncertain. V was cut by 2 bases and J by 5 bases, with 6 bases left in between. Germline loops: CDR1 KGHSH, CDR2 LQKENI. CDR3 size: 13 residues.

This clone was detected a few times. The rearrangement uses TRBV7-5 and TRBJ1-5; the tabulated D call, TRBD1, remains unverified against the DNA. TRBV7-5 is reported as a pseudogene. The CDR3 spans 15 residues. The CDR3 bases are TGTGCCAGAAGCTTAGGTACAGGGGTAGGTCAGCCCCAGCATTTT. It is translated as CARSLGTGVGQPQHF.

The chain employs TRBV7-3 and TRBJ2-2; possibly TRBD2 for D (6 bases). CDR1 SGHTA and CDR2 FQGTGA come from the germline V gene. V lost 5 bases and J 0 bases, leaving 16 bases between the germline ends. The CDR3 contains 17 residues. CDR3 protein: CASSPSRDSANTGELFF. CDR3 DNA sequence: TGTGCCAGCAGCCCAAGTAGGGACTCCGCGAACACCGGGGAGCTGTTTTTT.

This chain uses TRBV7-2 with TRBJ2-1; D might be TRBD1 (5 bases). V dropped 7 bases and J dropped 2 bases, with 12 bases sitting between them. The CDR3 length is 14 residues. The V gene's germline CDR1 is SGHTA and CDR2 FQGNSA. CDR3 nucleotides: TGTGCCAGCAACTTGGGGCAGACCTACAATGAGCAGTTCTTC. Translating gives CASNLGQTYNEQFF.

The rearrangement uses TRBV5-1 and TRBJ2-3; D is unresolved. This CDR3 is built from 13 residues. Germline lookup yields CDR1 SGHRS and CDR2 YFSETQ. The V gene lost 1 base and the J gene lost 0 bases, with 3 bases spanning the gap. CDR3 in amino acids: CASSLPSTDTQYF. CDR3 coding DNA: TGCGCCAGCAGCTTGCCGAGCACAGATACGCAGTATTTT.

The rearrangement uses TRBV2 and TRBJ1-2; D is uncertain. V was pared by 8 bases and J by 10 bases, with 11 bases between. CDR1 and CDR2 from the germline V gene are SNHLY and FYNNEI. This CDR3 has 10 residues. In DNA, the CDR3 is TGTGCCAGCGACCGAGGATTCTACACCTTC. Protein product: CASDRGFYTF.

The CDR3 reads CASSELAGNTGELFF. For the CDR3, the DNA is TGTGCCAGTAGTGAGCTAGCGGGGAACACCGGGGAGCTGTTTTTT. The chain carries TRBV19 and TRBJ2-2, with 8 bases fitting TRBD2. The CDR3 has 15 residues. Germline loops: CDR1 LNHDA, CDR2 SQIVND (reference sequence). V trimming: 5 bases; J trimming: 1 base; junction bases outside the gene matches: 3.

The J gene is TRBJ1-1, the V gene TRBV5-1, with D tentatively TRBD1 (6 bases). The V end lost 3 bases, the J end lost 11 bases, and 17 bases lay between the germline ends. The CDR3 has 13 residues. The germline CDR1 and CDR2 sequences are SGHRS and YFSETQ. The CDR3 sequence is CASSSGELGRAFF. CDR3 bases: TGCGCCAGCAGCTCAGGGGAGCTAGGGCGGGCTTTCTTT.

The chain couples TRBV5-1 to TRBJ1-5; D is ambiguous. The V gene lost 5 bases and the J gene lost 2 bases, with 8 bases spanning the gap. The germline gives CDR1 SGHRS, CDR2 YFSETQ. The CDR3 has 13 amino acids. The CDR3 region is CASSATGNQPQHF. The DNA of the CDR3 is TGCGCCAGCAGTGCTACTGGCAATCAGCCCCAGCATTTT.

The rearrangement links TRBV2 to TRBJ1-4, with 8 bases matching TRBD1. Germline V gene lookup returns CDR1 SNHLY and CDR2 FYNNEI. The V gene end was trimmed by 5 bases and the J gene end by 5 bases; junction bases not matched to a gene: 1. This CDR3 comprises 13 residues. CDR3 loop: CASSRDRNEKLFF. In DNA, the CDR3 is TGTGCCAGCAGTAGGGACAGGAATGAAAAACTGTTTTTT.

The chain links TRBV4-3 to TRBJ1-1; D ambiguous. Deletions cut 0 bases from V and 2 bases from J, with 7 bases between. This CDR3 spans 14 amino acids. The germline V gene has CDR1 LGHNA and CDR2 YSLEER. The CDR3 protein is CASSQESVNTEAFF. CDR3 in DNA: TGCGCCAGCAGCCAAGAATCGGTAAACACTGAAGCTTTCTTT.

V is TRBV9 and J is TRBJ2-6, with 7 bases that match TRBD1. The ends lost 4 bases at V and 2 bases at J; junction bases unmatched: 6. The V gene's germline CDR1 is SGDLS and CDR2 YYNGEE. CDR3 length equals 16 residues. Here the CDR3 DNA reads TGTGCCAGCAGCTTTGACAGGGCAGCTGGGGCCAACGTCCTGACTTTC. Translating it yields CASSFDRAAGANVLTF.